Ten or more counts support the clone carrying this T cell receptor (beta chain). The antigen is not known. After removal of 4 bases from V and 6 bases from J, the junction contained 11 bases not matched to a gene. The CDR3 loop spans 16 amino acids. Per germline, CDR1 SGHTA and CDR2 FQGNSA. This entry belongs to a study of T cell repertoires in cytomegalovirus infection. Using its own MiXCR run on the reads, TCRdb lists one record per CDR3 protein. Of about 250,000 distinct CDR3 sequences in the sample, roughly an eighth were seen once. Study results and limitations: Carriage of CMV together with the relevant HLA was identifiable through cumulative public TCR beta family frequency. HLA-C-restricted CMV-specific TCR beta clonotypes were dominant in the ex vivo response.

The sample taken for sequencing was PBMCs. This rearrangement joins TRBV7-2 to TRBJ2-3; 9 positions match TRBD2. The receptor was isolated from a human donor in good health (CMV status not recorded). Some clones in this sample may be carry-over from other donors' samples. CDR3 nucleotides: TGTGCCAGCAGCTCTCGGACTAGCGTCAAGGGGGATACGCAGTATTTT. Residues: CASSSRTSVKGDTQYF.